This T cell receptor (beta chain) came from a study of memory CD4+ T cells and cytomegalovirus serostatus. Single viable CD3+CD4+CD8-CD45RO+ cells were sorted as the memory CD4+ T cells. Serostatus was set by detecting CMV pp150, pp28, p38, p52 IgG. Findings of the study overall: Each of approximately 70 CMV-associated TCRbeta sequences occurred in one to five individuals. The CMV-associated TCR signature appears largely within the CD4+ memory repertoire.

CDR3 length: 11 amino acids. Germline V gives CDR1 MRHNA, CDR2 SNTAGT. V was pared by 4 bases and J by 1 base, with 1 base between. Authors' data handling: After removing out-of-frame reads, approximately 2.2 million distinct TCRbeta sequences remained. TCRdb's copy holds only in-frame clones and misses some; the assay was immunoSEQ multiplex PCR. Clone size and V and J calls were adopted from that table, with D and trimming inferred from the DNA. The sample consists of 45,000 to 60,000 clones, about 83% of them appearing once. There are a few counts of this clone. Its antigen remains unidentified. The sample comprised memory CD4+ T cells from blood. V usage is TRBV6-4 and J usage is TRBJ1-1, with unresolved D. The TCR sequence derives from an adult in good health and CMV-seropositive. For the CDR3, the DNA is TGTGCCAGCAGTGCGAACACTGAAGCTTTCTTT. Protein product: CASSANTEAFF.